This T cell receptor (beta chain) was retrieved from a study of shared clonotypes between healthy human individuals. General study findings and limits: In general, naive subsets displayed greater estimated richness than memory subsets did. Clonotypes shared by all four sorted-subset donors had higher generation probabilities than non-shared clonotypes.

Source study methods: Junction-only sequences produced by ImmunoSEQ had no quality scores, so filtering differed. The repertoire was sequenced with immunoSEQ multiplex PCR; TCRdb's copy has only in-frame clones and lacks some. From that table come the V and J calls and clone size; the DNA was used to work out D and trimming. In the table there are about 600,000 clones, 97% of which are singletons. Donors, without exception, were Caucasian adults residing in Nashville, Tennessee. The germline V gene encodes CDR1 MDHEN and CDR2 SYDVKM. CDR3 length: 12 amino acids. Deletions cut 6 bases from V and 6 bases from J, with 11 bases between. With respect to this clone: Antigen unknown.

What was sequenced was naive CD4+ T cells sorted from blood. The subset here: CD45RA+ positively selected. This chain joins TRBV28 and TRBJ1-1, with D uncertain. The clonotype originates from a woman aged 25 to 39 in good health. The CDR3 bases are TGTGCCAGCAGCCCCTATCCTCCTGAAGCTTTCTTT. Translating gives CASSPYPPEAFF. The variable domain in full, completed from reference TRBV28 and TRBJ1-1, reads DVKVTQSSRYLVKRTGEKVFLECVQDMDHENMFWYRQDPGLGLRLIYFSYDVKMKEKGDIPEGYSVSREKKERFSLILESASTNQTSMYLCASSPYPPEAFFGQGTRLTVV.